This note documents a single T cell receptor (beta chain) sequence. This record belongs to a study of T cell clones after liver transplantation. The assay was immunoSEQ multiplex PCR, and TCRdb's table has in-frame clones only and misses some. The sample includes some 16,000 clones, 75% to 85% seen only once; the top ten take roughly 32%. The CDR3 is 15 amino acids. V lost 4 bases and J 6 bases, leaving 16 bases between the germline ends. Per the germline V gene, CDR1 is SGHTA and CDR2 is FQGTGA. Sequences were derived from CD8+ T cells from blood, sampled around 48 months after liver transplant. This receptor was obtained from a human patient who received a liver transplant. The graft donor may have given rise to some T cells. The chain combines TRBV7-3 with TRBJ2-1, with a tentative D call TRBD1 (6 bases). The CDR3 coding sequence is TGTGCCAGCAGCTCCAGGGGATATAGTTCCAATGAGCAGTTCTTC. Translated: CASSSRGYSSNEQFF.